A single sample is the source of the 21 T cell receptor beta chains below, sequenced in a study of T cell repertoires in cytomegalovirus infection (dated by TCRdb to the late 2010s). Sequencing relied on an Illumina HiSeq 1500. Through fastp at Q25 and MiXCR, TCRdb rebuilt clones from the public reads, retaining in-frame beta chains. Merged by CDR3 protein, the rows form single entries marked with the most common genes and DNA. For this sample there are over 450,000 distinct CDR3 sequences; 10% to 12% appear just once. The ten top clones hold roughly 10% of the sample. What was sequenced was PBMCs. These receptors all come from a human donor in good health (CMV status not recorded). Some clones in this sample may be carry-over from other donors' samples.

This sequence joins TRBV9 and TRBJ2-1; D is perhaps TRBD2 (6 bases). Germline lookup yields CDR1 SGDLS and CDR2 YYNGEE. V lost 0 bases and J lost 3, with 10 bases in between. The CDR3 totals 15 residues. The CDR3 nucleotides are TGTGCCAGCAGCGTAGTCACTAGCAGCTACAATGAGCAGTTCTTC. Translation: CASSVVTSSYNEQFF. The full variable domain, rest sourced from reference TRBV9 and TRBJ2-1, is DSGVTQTPKHLITATGQRVTLRCSPRSGDLSVYWYQQSLDQGLQFLIQYYNGEERAKGNILERFSAQQFPDLHSELNLSSLELGDSALYFCASSVVTSSYNEQFFGPGTRLTVL.

This clonotype came up a few times. The chain joins TRBV2 to TRBJ2-7; TRBD2 aligns across 14 bases. J gave up 7 bases and V 9 bases, and 14 bases lay outside the gene matches. The CDR3 runs to 16 residues. The germline V gene encodes CDR1 SNHLY and CDR2 FYNNEI. This CDR3 is CARQGLAGGGSVEQYF. The CDR3 region has the DNA TGTGCCAGACAAGGACTAGCGGGAGGAGGCTCGGTAGAGCAGTACTTC.

This clonotype occurred a few times. The gene calls are TRBV19 and TRBJ1-1; no firm D call. CDR1 is LNHDA, CDR2 SQIVND, per germline (reference sequence). V shed 6 bases and J shed 9 bases, with 14 bases lying between them. The CDR3 length is 12 residues. For the CDR3, the DNA is TGTGCCAGTAGCACTCGAGGTCTTCAAGCTTTCTTT. Residues: CASSTRGLQAFF. The variable domain in full, completed from reference TRBV19 and TRBJ1-1, reads DGGITQSPKYLFRKEGQNVTLSCEQNLNHDAMYWYRQDPGQGLRLIYYSQIVNDFQKGDIAEGYSVSREKKESFPLTVTSAQKNPTAFYLCASSTRGLQAFFGQGTRLTVV.

This clonotype has at least ten counts. The V and J genes are TRBV28 and TRBJ1-3, with D hard to call. CDR1 and CDR2 from the germline V gene are MDHEN and SYDVKM. With 1 base removed from V and 3 bases from J, the gap between germline ends came to 10 bases. The CDR3 spans 15 residues. The CDR3 reads CASSLSPAVGNTIYF. Here the CDR3 DNA reads TGTGCCAGCAGTTTATCCCCAGCCGTTGGAAACACCATATATTTT.

This clonotype was seen at least ten times. The V call is TRBV12-3 or TRBV12-4, the J call TRBJ2-2; perhaps TRBD1 as D (5 bases). Deletions cut 7 bases from V and 5 bases from J, with 17 bases between. The length of the CDR3 is 15 residues. This CDR3 reads CASTSDSPPTGELFF. The CDR3 coding sequence is TGTGCCAGCACAAGTGACAGTCCGCCGACCGGGGAGCTGTTTTTT.

In this sample, this clonotype turned up many times. The chain carries TRBV12-3 or TRBV12-4 and TRBJ1-1; D call uncertain. Trimming left V 1 base short and J 0 bases short, with 6 bases between. This CDR3 is 14 amino acids long. CDR3 protein: CASSLVPMNTEAFF. CDR3 bases: TGTGCCAGCAGTTTAGTACCTATGAACACTGAAGCTTTCTTT.

This clonotype was seen at least ten times. This chain links TRBV7-9 with TRBJ2-1; possible D gene TRBD2, 5 bases. The V gene lost 2 bases and the J gene lost 15 bases, with 17 bases spanning the gap. The germline V gene has CDR1 SEHNR and CDR2 FQNEAQ (reference sequence). The CDR3 runs 13 residues. This CDR3 reads CASSLTGNSQPFF. The CDR3 nucleotides read TGTGCCAGCAGCTTAACGGGGAACAGCCAGCCGTTCTTC.

This clonotype was detected many times. The rearrangement links TRBV7-2 to TRBJ2-3; TRBD2 matches at 10 bases. The J segment lost 4 bases and the V segment lost 2 bases, leaving 3 bases of the junction unmatched. The CDR3 contains 15 residues. CDR1 and CDR2 from the germline V gene are SGHTA and FQGNSA. The CDR3 loop reads CASSLLAGAADTQYF. In DNA form, the CDR3 reads TGTGCCAGCAGCTTACTAGCGGGGGCCGCAGATACGCAGTATTTT.

V usage is TRBV3-1 and J usage is TRBJ2-1, with 12 positions matching TRBD2. The V gene end was trimmed by 4 bases and the J gene end by 4 bases; junction bases not matched to a gene: 5. Germline CDR1 LGHDT, CDR2 YNNKEL (reference sequence). This CDR3 has 16 amino acids. CDR3 sequence: CASSRLAGGMYNEQFF. The CDR3 nucleotides read TGTGCCAGCAGCCGTCTAGCGGGAGGGATGTACAATGAGCAGTTCTTC.

This clonotype appeared a few times. Here the CDR3 reads CASSLTLSSYNSPLHF. The CDR3 DNA reads TGTGCCAGCAGCTTAACCCTGAGCTCCTATAATTCACCCCTCCACTTT. The rearrangement links TRBV7-8 to TRBJ1-6; D is undetermined. V shed 2 bases and J shed 0 bases, with 8 bases lying between them. The CDR3 sequence is 16 residues long. The germline gives CDR1 SGHVS, CDR2 FQNEAQ.

This clonotype was picked up a small number of times. The chain recombines TRBV28 with TRBJ2-1, with D perhaps matching TRBD2 (6 bases). There are 18 residues in the CDR3. From germline, CDR1 is MDHEN and CDR2 SYDVKM. V lost 3 bases and J 5 bases, leaving 23 bases between the germline ends. CDR3 in amino acids: CASSFSGGLSAKDNEQFF. CDR3 nucleotides: TGTGCCAGCAGTTTTTCCGGGGGACTTTCAGCGAAGGACAATGAGCAGTTCTTC. Complete variable domain (other parts from reference TRBV28 and TRBJ2-1): DVKVTQSSRYLVKRTGEKVFLECVQDMDHENMFWYRQDPGLGLRLIYFSYDVKMKEKGDIPEGYSVSREKKERFSLILESASTNQTSMYLCASSFSGGLSAKDNEQFFGPGTRLTVL.

This chain joins TRBV6-1 and TRBJ1-3; 8 positions agree with TRBD1. The CDR3 extends over 17 amino acids. Germline V gene lookup returns CDR1 MNHNS and CDR2 SASEGT. V trimming: 1 base; J trimming: 0 bases; junction bases outside the gene matches: 5. Here the CDR3 reads CASSEEDRAYSGNTIYF. The CDR3 nucleotides are TGTGCCAGCAGTGAAGAGGACAGGGCTTACTCTGGAAACACCATATATTTT.

The chain recombines TRBV20-1 with TRBJ2-3; D may match TRBD1 or TRBD2 (5 bases each). CDR1 DFQATT and CDR2 SNEGSKA come from the germline V gene (reference sequence). The CDR3 covers 15 residues. Deletions cut 6 bases from V and 1 base from J, with 17 bases between. CDR3 sequence: CSAGDLRTGTDTQYF. The CDR3 DNA is TGCAGTGCCGGGGACCTTAGGACGGGCACAGATACGCAGTATTTT.

The chain has TRBV10-3 and TRBJ1-5; D is possibly TRBD1 (5 bases). V lost 2 bases and J lost 2, with 10 bases in between. The CDR3 is 15 residues long. The V gene's germline CDR1 is ENHRY and CDR2 SYGVKD. The CDR3 DNA sequence: TGTGCCATCAGTGAGATGGGGGTAGGCAATCAGCCCCAGCATTTT. It yields the protein CAISEMGVGNQPQHF.

This clonotype was seen only a few times. The chain uses TRBV19 and TRBJ1-5; D is possibly TRBD1 (5 bases). Per the germline V gene, CDR1 is LNHDA and CDR2 is SQIVND (reference sequence). The CDR3 spans 17 residues. The V gene lost 9 bases and the J gene lost 0 bases, with 21 bases spanning the gap. CDR3 nucleotide sequence: TGTGCCAGCTGCCGGGACTACTCAATTTATAGCAATCAGCCCCAGCATTTT. This codes for CASCRDYSIYSNQPQHF.

This clonotype was picked up a small number of times. The chain joins TRBV19 to TRBJ2-3, with D uncertain. The CDR3 totals 19 residues. Trimming pared 4 bases from V and 4 bases from J, leaving 27 bases between. Germline assignment: CDR1 LNHDA and CDR2 SQIVND (reference sequence). The chain's CDR3 is CASSNPRIRTGLNPDTQYF. The CDR3, as DNA: TGTGCCAGTAGTAACCCCCGTATTAGGACGGGCCTGAACCCAGATACGCAGTATTTT.

This clonotype appeared many times. The rearrangement uses TRBV7-2 and TRBJ2-7; TRBD2 matches 9 bases. CDR3 size: 17 residues. Germline CDR1 reads SGHTA; CDR2 reads FQGNSA. Trimming cost V 1 base and J 1 base; bases outside gene matches: 8. The CDR3 loop is CASSLVGSGGTSYEQYF. The DNA of the CDR3 is TGTGCCAGCAGCTTAGTAGGTAGCGGGGGAACGTCCTACGAGCAGTACTTC.

This clonotype was seen at least ten times. V is TRBV19 and J is TRBJ1-1, with 8 bases that match TRBD1. V was clipped by 0 bases and J by 1 base; unmatched bases: 1. Germline V gene sequence: CDR1 LNHDA, CDR2 SQIVND (reference sequence). This CDR3 is built from 15 residues. The DNA of the CDR3 is TGTGCCAGTAGTATAGACGGACAGGGGAACACTGAAGCTTTCTTT. Translation gives CASSIDGQGNTEAFF.

This clonotype was counted at least ten times. The chain links TRBV7-9 to TRBJ2-7, with 11 bases matching TRBD1. Germline loops: CDR1 SEHNR, CDR2 FQNEAQ (reference sequence). The CDR3 is 17 residues long. J was trimmed by 3 bases and V by 0 bases; bases with no gene match: 7. The CDR3: CASSLAFPGTGGYEQYF. The CDR3 DNA sequence: TGTGCCAGCAGCTTAGCGTTCCCCGGGACAGGGGGCTACGAGCAGTACTTC.

This clonotype was seen at least ten times. This sequence joins TRBV5-6 and TRBJ2-4, with TRBD1 as a possible D gene (5 bases). This CDR3 has 14 residues. Germline values: CDR1 SGHDT, CDR2 YYEEEE. V shed 5 bases and J shed 1 base, with 10 bases lying between them. The CDR3 spells CASSTQGAKNIQYF. The CDR3 DNA sequence: TGTGCCAGCAGTACGCAGGGTGCCAAAAACATTCAGTACTTC.

This clonotype has only a few counts. At one end the junction does not follow the germline gene, possibly because of a read error. The rearrangement uses TRBV2 and TRBJ2-1; no reliable D call. Germline values: CDR1 SNHLY, CDR2 FYNNEI. The CDR3 has 13 residues. The CDR3, as DNA: TGTGCCAGCAGTCTAACAGTATACAATGAGCAGTCCTTC. Protein: CASSLTVYNEQSF.